Listed here is a single TCR beta chain. What it binds is not known. The data derive from a study of CXCR3-negative and CXCR3-positive naive CD8 T cells. Findings and caveats of the study: Against CXCR3-negative naive cells, CXCR3-positive naive cells showed more hydrophobic TRB CDR3s.

With UMI labels, 5' RACE was used to prepare the TRB cDNA libraries. TCRdb processed the 5' RACE reads again and assigns one entry to each CDR3 protein, with no DNA. This sample's table has about 89,000 distinct CDR3 sequences. Specimen: naive CXCR3+ CD8+ T cells from blood. Sample subset: CD45RO-CCR7+CD27+CD95- naive CD8+ T cells expressing CXCR3 (TNR3+). This TCR was recovered from a human donor in good health. Some clones in this sample may be carry-over from other donors' samples.

This chain's CDR3 is CSVEGGDAYEQYF. The chain employs TRBV29-1 and TRBJ2-7; no DNA is available, so the TRBD1 call from TCRdb remains unchecked. Germline V gene data show CDR1 as SQVTM and CDR2 as ANQGSEA. The length of the CDR3 is 13 residues.